The present entry profiles one T cell receptor (beta chain) with its context. Its specificity is not known. A much larger clone differs from this one at a single base, so this may be a read error. The data are from a study of shared clonotypes between healthy human individuals. Study donors comprised healthy, HIV-negative adults devoid of recent acute infection or vaccination. The germline V gene encodes CDR1 SEHNR and CDR2 FQNEAQ (reference sequence). Between the trimmed V and J ends, which lost 5 bases and 7 bases, there was a span of 15 bases. This CDR3 comprises 13 residues. The DNA input per sorted-subset replicate PCR was 200 to 250 ng, corresponding to 32,000 or so T cell genomes. The table came from immunoSEQ multiplex PCR; TCRdb's copy has only in-frame clones and leaves some out. The table has fewer than 1.4 million clones, roughly 74% seen once. Findings and limits, study-wide: Naive subsets generally exceeded memory subsets in estimated richness. Generation probability values for non-shared clonotypes were lower than those for clonotypes shared by all four donors.

This sequence joins TRBV7-9 and TRBJ2-7; possibly TRBD2 for D (6 bases). This receptor was identified in a man younger than 35 in good health. Some clones in this sample may be carry-over from other donors' samples. The sequenced sample was memory CD4+ T cells from PBMCs. Subset described: CD45RA-negative fraction. The CDR3 nucleotides read TGTGCCAGCAGCGTGACTAGTTCGGGTGAGCAGTACTTC. Residues: CASSVTSSGEQYF.